This TCR beta chain comes out of a study of cytomegalovirus exposure and HLA in healthy donors. Whole-study context: The same platform as the 500 to 700 first-cohort repertoires was used for the 120 validation repertoires, a later analysis reported.

Points on this clone: Its specificity is not known.

Study-wide results and limits: Through in vitro validation, three CMV-associated chains were shown to be specific for CMV antigens.

CDR3 length equals 16 residues. Trimming removed 0 bases at V and 5 bases at J, with 17 bases between. Germline CDR1 is SGDLS and CDR2 is YYNGEE. Separation from the roughly 690-subject first cohort characterized the roughly 110-subject validation cohort, to which the donors belonged. Measured with immunoSEQ multiplex PCR; TCRdb has only the in-frame clones, and not every one. This table holds 150,000 to 160,000 clones, around 88% found once. This receptor was taken from a man between 18 and 29 years old in good health and CMV-seropositive. The chain has TRBV9 and TRBJ1-2; D not resolved. The sample consisted of PBMCs. CDR3 loop: CASSVGSGINSYGYTF. The CDR3 nucleotides read TGTGCCAGCAGCGTAGGTTCAGGAATAAATTCTTATGGCTACACCTTC.